This is a list of T cell receptor beta chains from one sample in a study of blood T cell repertoires in COVID-19. Generated by immunoSEQ multiplex PCR, the TCRdb table keeps only in-frame clones and is missing some. The data show over 130,000 clones, about 86% seen once. Sequencing input: peripheral blood. The receptors were gathered from a man in his 70s with acute or convalescent COVID-19. CDR3s include the opening cysteine and the closing phenylalanine or tryptophan. The size entry is marked missing in some rows and otherwise reads once, few, many or a size class.

V	J	size	CDR3
TRBV25-1	TRBJ1-6	.	CASSEDRTGSNSPLHF
TRBV27	TRBJ1-5	few	CASSLGGRSNQPQHF
TRBV29-1	TRBJ2-3	.	CSVIWGLAERVDTQYF
TRBV7-2	TRBJ1-4	.	CASSSDRREKLFF
TRBV7-6	TRBJ1-3	.	CASSLLPTGVGNTIYF
TRBV28	TRBJ2-7	.	CASSRPGTGSYEQYF
TRBV28	TRBJ2-7	.	CASRDYFEYEQYF
TRBV19	TRBJ2-1	.	CASSIEDRAYNEQFF
TRBV6-5	TRBJ2-1	.	CASSWGLAGDNEQFF
TRBV11-3	TRBJ2-4	few	CASVPGTSGSRGNIQYF
TRBV7-9	TRBJ2-1	.	CASSLVGQGGLAGYNEQFF
TRBV7-6	TRBJ1-5	.	CASSLLGAHSNQPQHF
TRBV28	TRBJ2-3	.	CASSRTGGGVTDTQYF
TRBV15	TRBJ2-7	.	CATSRDLRAYEQYF
TRBV7-2	TRBJ2-1	.	CASSLVGAGVYNEQFF
TRBV6-2/TRBV6-3	TRBJ2-6	.	CASSSQGPSGANVLTF
TRBV27	TRBJ2-5	.	CASSLMGDREETQYF
TRBV9	TRBJ2-1	few	CASSVGTSGLNEQFF
TRBV1	TRBJ2-1	.	CTSSQALLAGLYNEQFF
TRBV5-1	TRBJ2-1	once	CASSLETSVRFF
TRBV19	TRBJ2-3	.	CASSTSGSVADTQYF
TRBV2	TRBJ1-1	.	CASSVQGIGQNTEAFF
TRBV5-1	TRBJ2-1	.	CASSPEGGLAGMKFF